This is a list of T cell receptor beta chains from one sample in a study of shared clonotypes between healthy human individuals. Libraries were prepared by immunoSEQ multiplex PCR; TCRdb keeps only in-frame clonotypes and omits some of them. The table lists more than 2,000,000 clones, approximately 95% of them singletons. Source material: naive CD4+ T cells from PBMCs. The receptors shown here come from a man aged 18 to 35 in good health. Some clones in this sample may be carry-over from other donors' samples. Both conserved end residues are trimmed from each CDR3.

V gene,CDR3 length,J gene,CDR3 protein
TRBV9,11,TRBJ2-7,ASSVGPRDEQY
TRBV29-1,9,TRBJ1-2,SAHDSYGYT
TRBV2,13,TRBJ2-7,ASCRSRAAYYEQY
TRBV18,13,TRBJ1-2,ASSPRDRGSEGYT
TRBV25-1,11,TRBJ2-2,ASSEPPTGELF
TRBV6-5,12,TRBJ2-7,ASLLGGGNYEQY
TRBV7-2,13,TRBJ2-5,ASSLRRGPQETQY
TRBV5-1,13,TRBJ1-4,ASSMGQARNEKLF
TRBV7-9,12,TRBJ2-7,ASSLAGGPYEQY
TRBV5-4,13,TRBJ2-5,ASSLRVSGQETQY
TRBV11-3,10,TRBJ2-1,ASSPGGNEQF
TRBV13,12,TRBJ2-6,ASSRVAGANVLT
TRBV7-9,15,TRBJ2-2,ASSFPFGGGATGELF
TRBV10-3,13,TRBJ2-1,AIKPRQGLGNEQF
TRBV11-2,10,TRBJ1-1,ASSPSRAEAF
TRBV6-1,13,TRBJ1-5,ASILTGGRNQPQH
TRBV11-2,12,TRBJ1-4,ASSLDWADEKLF
TRBV29-1,12,TRBJ1-1,SSVVGTGDTEAF
TRBV30,13,TRBJ1-2,AWNSGTGTTYGYT
TRBV19,12,TRBJ2-2,ASSTSTNTGELF
TRBV30,12,TRBJ1-4,AWSPRQGWEKLF
TRBV4-2,11,TRBJ2-5,ASSQEGRETQY
TRBV25-1,11,TRBJ1-6,ASSESRNSPLH
TRBV14,13,TRBJ2-7,ASSHGPPSAYEQY
TRBV2,13,TRBJ1-3,ASGLVRAGGNTIY
TRBV19,13,TRBJ2-4,ACQGTTLAKNIQY
TRBV10-1,9,TRBJ2-2,ASYSTGELF
TRBV9,10,TRBJ1-1,ASSRVDTEAF
TRBV5-1,14,TRBJ2-5,ASSTGQGAAKETQY
TRBV29-1,10,TRBJ2-5,SVLTPAETQY
TRBV5-1,14,TRBJ2-3,ASSLAYGMHTDTQY
TRBV4-2,15,TRBJ1-6,ASSQGQDLTYNSPLH
TRBV18,14,TRBJ1-5,ASSPGRQGGNQPQH
TRBV7-2,12,TRBJ2-2,ASSLGPETGELF
TRBV30,13,TRBJ1-4,AWEPTDYRGEKLF
TRBV18,12,TRBJ1-1,ASSPNSLSTEAF
TRBV5-1,12,TRBJ2-7,ASSLTAAWEEQY
TRBV12-5,12,TRBJ2-1,ASGLGTPSGEQF
TRBV4-2,13,TRBJ1-3,ASSQAYRGGNTIY
TRBV7-9,15,TRBJ1-1,ASSNYRTGSRVTEAF